This TCR beta chain was retrieved from a study of OX40 agonist ivuxolimab in advanced cancers. For this clone: Its specificity is not known.

Sequenced by immunoSEQ multiplex PCR; TCRdb stores in-frame clones only, minus some. The table has 83,000 or so clones, around 86% seen once. Study results and limitations: No antigen was identified for the clonally expanded peripheral T cells. At 0.1 to 3.0 mg/kg, CD4+ and CD8+ blood T cells expanded clonally by week 6.

V shed 1 base and J shed 0 bases, with 7 bases lying between them. Looked up from germline, CDR1 is SGHTA and CDR2 is FQGNSA. The CDR3 spans 14 residues. The TCR sequence derives from an adult with an advanced solid tumor such as melanoma, head and neck, liver or kidney cancer. The material sequenced was CD4+ or CD8+ T cells sorted from blood, taken in a trial of the OX40 agonist ivuxolimab. The chain carries TRBV7-2 and TRBJ2-7; D assignment may be TRBD1 or TRBD2 (5 bases each). The CDR3 sequence: CASSLGGDSYEQYF. The CDR3 DNA is TGTGCCAGCAGCTTAGGAGGGGACTCCTACGAGCAGTACTTC. The full variable domain, rest sourced from reference TRBV7-2 and TRBJ2-7, is GAGVSQSPSNKVTEKGKDVELRCDPISGHTALYWYRQSLGQGLEFLIYFQGNSAPDKSGLPSDRFSAERTGGSVSTLTIQRTQQEDSAVYLCASSLGGDSYEQYFGPGTRLTVT.